The entry that follows covers one TCR beta chain sequence. Its antigen is undetermined. V lost 5 bases and J lost 0; bases outside the gene matches: 4. The CDR3 contains 15 residues. Germline CDR1 and CDR2: SGHVS and FQNEAQ. TCRdb's copy holds only in-frame clones and misses some; the assay was immunoSEQ multiplex PCR. The sample shows under 300,000 clones, 65% to 90% of them seen only once. This sample is drawn from a study of cytomegalovirus exposure and HLA in healthy donors. Study summary: The 95 to 150 validation repertoires used a platform that matched the one used for the roughly 700 first-cohort repertoires, as a later analysis reported. Study conclusions and caveats: It was reported that the classifier diagnosed cytomegalovirus status with high specificity and sensitivity in both the original and validation cohorts. Subsequent analysis revealed that first-cohort TCR clusters tended to co-occur in the 100 to 150 validation repertoires. It was approximately 170 TCR beta chains that were listed as cytomegalovirus-associated.

The clonotype was recovered from a woman between 18 and 29 years old in good health and CMV-seronegative. The sequenced sample was PBMCs. The chain is built from TRBV7-8 and TRBJ1-2; TRBD1 aligns across 9 bases. CDR3 loop: CASSPGTGPNYGYTF. CDR3 sequence (DNA): TGTGCCAGCAGCCCAGGGACAGGGCCTAACTATGGCTACACCTTC. Full variable domain (outside the CDR3, taken from reference TRBV7-8 and TRBJ1-2): GAGVSQSPRYKVAKRGQDVALRCDPISGHVSLFWYQQALGQGPEFLTYFQNEAQLDKSGLPSDRFFAERPEGSVSTLKIQRTQQEDSAVYLCASSPGTGPNYGYTFGSGTRLTVV.